The source of this T cell receptor (beta chain) is a study of T-cell reconstitution after alpha-beta-depleted transplantation in children. Study observations and caveats: From newly produced T cells came most of the T-cell counts and diversity one year after transplant. The origin of alpha-beta T cells about two months after transplant was reportedly several hundred expanded graft clones. At day 60, the high TCRbeta diversity found in some patients originated from recipient T cells and thymic progenitors that had survived.

With 10 bases clipped from V and 6 bases from J, the junction kept 13 bases outside the gene matches. This CDR3 contains 15 residues. During its preparation, the TCRbeta library received unique molecular identifiers. TCRdb reanalysed the PCR reads using MiXCR and keeps one entry per CDR3 protein. In the table there are about 420,000 distinct CDR3 sequences, 15% to 20% of which are singletons. In this sample, this clonotype turned up a few times. Its antigen is undetermined. This chain links TRBV12-3 or TRBV12-4 with TRBJ2-3; TRBD2 aligns across 10 bases. Sequenced material: PBMCs, mostly from graft donor cells, taken 360 days after TCRalphabeta/CD19-depleted stem cell transplant. The receptor was derived from a boy under three years old who had a stem cell transplant for Wiskott-Aldrich syndrome, so the T cells may come from the graft donor. The CDR3 sequence is CATRLSGRLPDTQYF. CDR3 sequence (DNA): TGTGCCACCAGGCTTAGCGGGAGGCTTCCGGATACGCAGTATTTT.